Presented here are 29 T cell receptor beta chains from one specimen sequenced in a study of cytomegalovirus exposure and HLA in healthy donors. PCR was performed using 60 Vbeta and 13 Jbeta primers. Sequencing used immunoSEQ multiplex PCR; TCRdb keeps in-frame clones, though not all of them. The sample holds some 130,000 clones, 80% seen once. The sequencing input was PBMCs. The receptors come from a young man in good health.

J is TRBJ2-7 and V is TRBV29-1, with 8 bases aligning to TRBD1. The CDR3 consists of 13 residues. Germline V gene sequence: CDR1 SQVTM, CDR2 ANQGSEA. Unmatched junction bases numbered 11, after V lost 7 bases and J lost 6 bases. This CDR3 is CSANRGYLFEQYF. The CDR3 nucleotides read TGCAGCGCAAACAGGGGGTACCTCTTCGAGCAGTACTTC.

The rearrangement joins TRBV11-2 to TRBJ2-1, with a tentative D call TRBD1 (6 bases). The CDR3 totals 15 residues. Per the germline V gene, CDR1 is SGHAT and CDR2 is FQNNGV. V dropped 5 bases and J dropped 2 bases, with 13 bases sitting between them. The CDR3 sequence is CASSGPRDTYNEQFF. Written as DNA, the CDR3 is TGTGCCAGCAGCGGTCCCCGGGACACCTACAATGAGCAGTTCTTC.

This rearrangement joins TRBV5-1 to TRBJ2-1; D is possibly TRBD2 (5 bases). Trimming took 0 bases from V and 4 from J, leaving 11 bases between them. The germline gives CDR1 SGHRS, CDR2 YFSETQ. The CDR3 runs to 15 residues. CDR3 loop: CASSLDGRGYNEQFF. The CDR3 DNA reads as TGCGCCAGCAGCTTGGATGGCCGGGGTTACAATGAGCAGTTCTTC.

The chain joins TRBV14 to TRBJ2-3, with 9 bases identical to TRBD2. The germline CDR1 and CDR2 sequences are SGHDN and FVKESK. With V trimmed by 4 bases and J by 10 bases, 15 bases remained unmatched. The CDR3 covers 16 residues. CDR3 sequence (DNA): TGTGCCAGCAGCCTGCGACTTGGGACTAGCTACGACGCGCAGTATTTT. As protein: CASSLRLGTSYDAQYF.

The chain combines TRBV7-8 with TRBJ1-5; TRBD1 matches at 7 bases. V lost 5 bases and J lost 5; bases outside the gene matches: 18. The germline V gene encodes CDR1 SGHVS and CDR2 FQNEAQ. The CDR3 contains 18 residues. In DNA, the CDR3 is TGTGCCAGCAGCCCAGAGGGGCTAGGGGGCTCAGGGCATCAGCCCCAGCATTTT. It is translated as CASSPEGLGGSGHQPQHF.

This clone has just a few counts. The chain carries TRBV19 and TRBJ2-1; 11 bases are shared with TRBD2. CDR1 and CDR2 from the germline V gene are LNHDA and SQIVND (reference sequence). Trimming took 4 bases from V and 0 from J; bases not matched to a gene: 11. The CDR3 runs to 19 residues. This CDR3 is CASSTPGTSGLSSYNEQFF. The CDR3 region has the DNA TGTGCCAGTAGTACACCCGGGACTAGCGGATTGAGCTCCTACAATGAGCAGTTCTTC.

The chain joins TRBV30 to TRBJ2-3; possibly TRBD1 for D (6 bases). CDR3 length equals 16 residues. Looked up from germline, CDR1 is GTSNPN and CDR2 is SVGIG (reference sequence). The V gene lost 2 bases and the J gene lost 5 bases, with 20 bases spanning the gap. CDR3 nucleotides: TGTGCCTGGAGTACCCACCTGGACAGACCGGGAGATACGCAGTATTTT. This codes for CAWSTHLDRPGDTQYF.

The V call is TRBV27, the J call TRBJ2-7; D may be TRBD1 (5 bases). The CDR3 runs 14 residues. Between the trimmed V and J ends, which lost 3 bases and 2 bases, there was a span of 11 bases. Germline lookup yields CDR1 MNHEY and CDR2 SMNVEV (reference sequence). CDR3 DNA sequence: TGTGCCAGCAGTTTGGGGCTAACGACCTACGAGCAGTACTTC. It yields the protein CASSLGLTTYEQYF.

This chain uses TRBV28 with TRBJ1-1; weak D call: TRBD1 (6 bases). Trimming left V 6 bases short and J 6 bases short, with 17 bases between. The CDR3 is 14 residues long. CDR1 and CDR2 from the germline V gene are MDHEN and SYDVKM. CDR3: CASRWGRGLSEAFF. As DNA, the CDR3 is TGTGCCAGCAGATGGGGCAGGGGCTTATCTGAAGCTTTCTTT.

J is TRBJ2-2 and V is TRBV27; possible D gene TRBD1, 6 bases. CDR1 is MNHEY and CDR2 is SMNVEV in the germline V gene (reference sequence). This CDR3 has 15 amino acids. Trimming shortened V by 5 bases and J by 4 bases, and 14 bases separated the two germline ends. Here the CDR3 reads CASSVAGATTGELFF. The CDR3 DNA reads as TGTGCCAGCAGTGTGGCAGGGGCTACCACCGGGGAGCTGTTTTTT.

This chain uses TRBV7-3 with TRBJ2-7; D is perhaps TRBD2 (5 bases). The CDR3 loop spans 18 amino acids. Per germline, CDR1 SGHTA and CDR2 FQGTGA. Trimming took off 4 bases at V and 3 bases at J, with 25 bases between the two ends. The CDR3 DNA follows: TGTGCCAGCAGCTCCCCCGGTCCGGCGGCGAGGGAGAACTACGAGCAGTACTTC. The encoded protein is CASSSPGPAARENYEQYF.

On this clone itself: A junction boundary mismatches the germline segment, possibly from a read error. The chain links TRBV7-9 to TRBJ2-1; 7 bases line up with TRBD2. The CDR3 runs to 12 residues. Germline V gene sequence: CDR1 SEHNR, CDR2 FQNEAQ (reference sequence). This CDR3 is CSSTHGGNEQFF. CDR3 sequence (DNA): TGTTCCAGCACCCACGGGGGGAATGAGCAGTTCTTC.

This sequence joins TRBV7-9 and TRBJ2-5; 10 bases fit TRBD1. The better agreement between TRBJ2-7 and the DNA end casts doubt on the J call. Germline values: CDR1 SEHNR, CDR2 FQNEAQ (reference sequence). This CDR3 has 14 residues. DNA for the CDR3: TGTGCCAGCAGCTATTCCGGGACAGGGGCCGAGCAGTACTTC. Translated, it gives CASSYSGTGAEQYF.

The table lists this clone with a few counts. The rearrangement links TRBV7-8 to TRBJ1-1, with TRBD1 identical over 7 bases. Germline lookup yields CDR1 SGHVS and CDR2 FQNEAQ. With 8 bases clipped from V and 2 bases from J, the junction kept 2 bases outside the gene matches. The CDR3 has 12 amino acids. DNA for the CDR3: TGTGCCAGCCGGGACAGCAACACTGAAGCTTTCTTT. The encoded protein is CASRDSNTEAFF.

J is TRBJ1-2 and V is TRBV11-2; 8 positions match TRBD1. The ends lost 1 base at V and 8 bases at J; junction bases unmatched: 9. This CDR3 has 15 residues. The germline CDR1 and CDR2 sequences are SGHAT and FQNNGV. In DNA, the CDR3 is TGTGCCAGCAGCTTAGTCGGACAGGGATTTGGAGGCTACACCTTC. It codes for CASSLVGQGFGGYTF.

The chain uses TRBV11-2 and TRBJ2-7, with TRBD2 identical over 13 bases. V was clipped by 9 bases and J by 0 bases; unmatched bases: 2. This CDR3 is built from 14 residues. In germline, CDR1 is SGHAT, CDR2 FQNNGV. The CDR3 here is CASRTSGSSYEQYF. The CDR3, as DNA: TGTGCCAGTCGGACTAGCGGGAGCTCCTACGAGCAGTACTTC.

The CDR3 DNA sequence: TGCGCCAGCAGCTTGAACCCTGTAGATCAGCCCCAGCATTTT. Translating gives CASSLNPVDQPQHF. This chain connects TRBV5-1 to TRBJ1-5; D remains ambiguous. The CDR3 spans 14 residues. The germline V gene encodes CDR1 SGHRS and CDR2 YFSETQ. V was shortened by 1 base and J by 5 bases, with 10 bases between the two germline ends.

CDR3 nucleotides: TGTGCCAGCAGCGTAGATTCGACAGTCGAGCAGTTCTTC. Its protein is CASSVDSTVEQFF. The chain has TRBV9 and TRBJ2-1, with TRBD1 as a possible D gene (5 bases). Trimming stripped 0 bases from V and 10 bases from J, with 11 bases between. The CDR3 sequence is 13 residues long. Per the germline V gene, CDR1 is SGDLS and CDR2 is YYNGEE.

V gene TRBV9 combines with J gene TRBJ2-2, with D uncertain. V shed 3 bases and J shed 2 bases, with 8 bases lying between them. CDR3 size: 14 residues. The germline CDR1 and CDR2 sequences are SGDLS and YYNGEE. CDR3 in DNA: TGTGCCAGCAGCGCTGTTCCCAACACCGGGGAGCTGTTTTTT. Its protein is CASSAVPNTGELFF.

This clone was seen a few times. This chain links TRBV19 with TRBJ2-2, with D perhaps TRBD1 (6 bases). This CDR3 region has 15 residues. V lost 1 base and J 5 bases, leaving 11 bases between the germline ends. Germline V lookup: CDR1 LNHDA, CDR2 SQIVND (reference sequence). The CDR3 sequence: CASSIGGQGTGELFF. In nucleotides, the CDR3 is TGTGCCAGTAGTATAGGGGGGCAGGGAACCGGGGAGCTGTTTTTT.

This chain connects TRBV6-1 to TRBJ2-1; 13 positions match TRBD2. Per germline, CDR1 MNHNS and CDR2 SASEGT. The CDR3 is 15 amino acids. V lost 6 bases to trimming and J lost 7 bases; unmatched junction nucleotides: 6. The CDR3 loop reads CASSPGTSGINEQFF. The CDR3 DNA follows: TGTGCCAGCAGCCCCGGGACTAGCGGGATAAATGAGCAGTTCTTC.

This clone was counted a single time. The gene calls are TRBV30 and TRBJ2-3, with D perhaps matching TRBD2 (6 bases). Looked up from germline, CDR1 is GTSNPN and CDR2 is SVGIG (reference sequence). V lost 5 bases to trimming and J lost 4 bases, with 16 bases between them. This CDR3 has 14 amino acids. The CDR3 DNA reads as TGTGCCTGGGGAGGGGATTCCCCGGCAGATACGCAGTATTTT. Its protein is CAWGGDSPADTQYF.

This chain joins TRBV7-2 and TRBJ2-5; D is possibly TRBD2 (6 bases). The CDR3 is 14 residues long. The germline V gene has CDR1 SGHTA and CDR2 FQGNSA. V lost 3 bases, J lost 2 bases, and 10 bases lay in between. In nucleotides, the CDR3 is TGTGCCAGCAGCTTTATTCGGGGGCAAGAGACCCAGTACTTC. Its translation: CASSFIRGQETQYF. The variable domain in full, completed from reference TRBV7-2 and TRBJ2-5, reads GAGVSQSPSNKVTEKGKDVELRCDPISGHTALYWYRQSLGQGLEFLIYFQGNSAPDKSGLPSDRFSAERTGGSVSTLTIQRTQQEDSAVYLCASSFIRGQETQYFGPGTRLLVL.

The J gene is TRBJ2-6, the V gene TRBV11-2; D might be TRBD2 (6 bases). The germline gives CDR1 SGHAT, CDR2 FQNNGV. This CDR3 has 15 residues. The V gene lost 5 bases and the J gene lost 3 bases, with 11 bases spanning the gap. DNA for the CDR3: TGTGCCAGCAGCCCCCCGGGAGATGGGGCCAACGTCCTGACTTTC. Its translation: CASSPPGDGANVLTF. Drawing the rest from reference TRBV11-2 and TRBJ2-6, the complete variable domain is EAGVAQSPRYKIIEKRQSVAFWCNPISGHATLYWYQQILGQGPKLLIQFQNNGVVDDSQLPKDRFSAERLKGVDSTLKIQPAKLEDSAVYLCASSPPGDGANVLTFGAGSRLTVL.

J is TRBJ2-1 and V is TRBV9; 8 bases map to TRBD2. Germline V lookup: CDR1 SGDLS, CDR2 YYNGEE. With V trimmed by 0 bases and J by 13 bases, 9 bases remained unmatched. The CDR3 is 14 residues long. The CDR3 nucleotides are TGTGCCAGCAGCGTAGGGGGACTAGATTTCGTTCAGTTCTTC. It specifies CASSVGGLDFVQFF. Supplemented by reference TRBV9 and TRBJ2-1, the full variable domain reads DSGVTQTPKHLITATGQRVTLRCSPRSGDLSVYWYQQSLDQGLQFLIQYYNGEERAKGNILERFSAQQFPDLHSELNLSSLELGDSALYFCASSVGGLDFVQFFGPGTRLTVL.

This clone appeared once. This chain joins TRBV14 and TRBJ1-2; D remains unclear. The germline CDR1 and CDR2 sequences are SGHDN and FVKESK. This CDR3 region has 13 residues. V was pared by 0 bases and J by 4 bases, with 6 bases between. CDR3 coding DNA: TGTGCCAGCAGCCAAGATCGGAGCTATGGCTACACCTTC. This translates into CASSQDRSYGYTF.

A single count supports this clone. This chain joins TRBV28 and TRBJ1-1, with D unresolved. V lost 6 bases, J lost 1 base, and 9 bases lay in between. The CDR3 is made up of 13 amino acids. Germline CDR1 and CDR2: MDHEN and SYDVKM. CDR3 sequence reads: CASSIIQNTEAFF. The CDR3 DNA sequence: TGTGCCAGCAGCATCATTCAGAACACTGAAGCTTTCTTT.

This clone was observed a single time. As DNA, the CDR3 is TGCGCCAGCAGCCCCGGGAGATCGAGCTACGAGCAGTACTTC. Its protein product is CASSPGRSSYEQYF. The chain couples TRBV4-1 to TRBJ2-7, with a possible D match to TRBD2 (6 bases). The CDR3 has 14 residues. Trimming pared 4 bases from V and 3 bases from J, leaving 13 bases between. Per germline, CDR1 MGHRA and CDR2 YSYEKL.

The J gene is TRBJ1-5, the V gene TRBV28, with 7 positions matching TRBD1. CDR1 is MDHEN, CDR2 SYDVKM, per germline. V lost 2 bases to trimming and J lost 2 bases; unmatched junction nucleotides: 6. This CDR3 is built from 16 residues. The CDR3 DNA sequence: TGTGCCAGCAGTTTAGACAGGGTTGAGGGCAATCAGCCCCAGCATTTT. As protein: CASSLDRVEGNQPQHF.